The clone carrying this T cell receptor beta chain was counted only a few times. Antigen specificity is unknown. TCRdb recomputed calls from the 5' RACE reads with MiXCR, one row per CDR3 protein. The sample records a few hundred thousand distinct CDR3 sequences, approximately 8.8% being singletons. This specimen belongs to a study of identical twins. Study-wide results and caveats: Partly confounded zero-insertion analyses could result from invariant MAIT and iNKT cells.

The V gene end was trimmed by 3 bases and the J gene end by 8 bases; junction bases not matched to a gene: 1. The CDR3 consists of 12 residues. Germline V gene data show CDR1 as MNHEY and CDR2 as SVGAGI. This chain links TRBV6-5 with TRBJ2-1; 7 nucleotides line up with TRBD2. Sequencing was done on a sample of naive T cells sorted from blood. This sequence originates from a woman between 50 and 59 years old in good health. The CDR3 loop is CASSYGGDEQFF. CDR3 coding DNA: TGTGCCAGCAGTTATGGGGGGGATGAGCAGTTCTTC.